A single sample is the source of the 8 T cell receptor beta chains below, sequenced in a study of T cells in Graves' hyperthyroidism and ophthalmopathy. TCR beta CDR3 regions were amplified from RNA transcripts. The HTBI primer set drove a first-round RT-PCR of the TCR CDR3. TCRdb reprocessed the multiplex PCR reads via MiXCR and lists one record per CDR3 protein. This sample has roughly 720,000 distinct CDR3 sequences, with about 18% found just once. Sample: blood. All receptors derive from a man between 45 and 60 years old with Graves' hyperthyroidism.

This clonotype was observed many times. The V and J genes are TRBV12-3 or TRBV12-4 and TRBJ1-2; D unclear. V gave up 4 bases and J gave up 0 bases, with 9 bases separating them. There are 14 residues in the CDR3. The CDR3 sequence is CASSYRRTNYGYTF. The CDR3 bases are TGTGCCAGCAGTTACCGACGGACTAACTATGGCTACACCTTC.

This clonotype was counted many times. CDR3 DNA sequence: TGTGCCAGCAGTCACAACAGGAGGATGAACACTGAAGCTTTCTTT. Its protein product is CASSHNRRMNTEAFF. This chain links TRBV6-1 with TRBJ1-1, with D tentatively TRBD1 (5 bases). CDR3 length: 15 amino acids. V lost 5 bases, J lost 0 bases, and 13 bases lay in between. Germline V gene sequence: CDR1 MNHNS, CDR2 SASEGT.

This clonotype appeared a few times. J is TRBJ2-7 and V is TRBV19; 11 nucleotides line up with TRBD2. V gave up 10 bases and J gave up 5 bases; unmatched junction bases: 4. This CDR3 is built from 12 residues. Germline assignment: CDR1 LNHDA and CDR2 SQIVND (reference sequence). The CDR3 sequence: CATTSGSNEQYF. The CDR3 coding sequence is TGTGCCACAACTAGCGGGAGCAACGAGCAGTACTTC.

This clonotype was detected many times. V and J are TRBV20-1 and TRBJ2-5; D is perhaps TRBD2 (6 bases). In germline, CDR1 is DFQATT, CDR2 SNEGSKA (reference sequence). There are 10 residues in the CDR3. V lost 6 bases, J lost 11 bases, and 13 bases lay in between. CDR3 nucleotide sequence: TGCAGTGCCGAACGGGAGTTTCAGTACTTC. Protein product: CSAEREFQYF.

This clonotype was counted many times. The rearrangement uses TRBV3-1 and TRBJ2-7; no clear D. The V end was cut by 1 base, the J end by 3 bases, with 7 bases between. CDR3 length: 13 amino acids. Germline CDR1 is LGHDT and CDR2 is YNNKEL (reference sequence). For the CDR3, the DNA is TGTGCCAGCAGCCAAGCAGTAAGCTACGAGCAGTACTTC. It encodes CASSQAVSYEQYF.

At least ten counts were recorded for this clonotype. The V gene is TRBV5-1, the J gene TRBJ2-1, with 8 bases identical to TRBD1. V lost 9 bases to trimming and J lost 0 bases; unmatched junction nucleotides: 17. Looked up from germline, CDR1 is SGHRS and CDR2 is YFSETQ. This CDR3 contains 18 residues. Here the CDR3 DNA reads TGCGCCACCAAAGGACAGGGCGAAACCACGAGCTCCTACAATGAGCAGTTCTTC. This encodes CATKGQGETTSSYNEQFF.

Many counts were recorded for this clonotype. The chain links TRBV28 to TRBJ2-1; a possible D gene is TRBD2 (5 bases). Trimming pared 6 bases from V and 9 bases from J, leaving 12 bases between. The CDR3 contains 12 residues. CDR1 MDHEN and CDR2 SYDVKM come from the germline V gene. The CDR3: CASREGVGEQFF. DNA of the CDR3: TGTGCCAGCAGAGAGGGAGTGGGTGAGCAGTTCTTC.

This clonotype occurred a few times. The chain employs TRBV9 and TRBJ1-1; maybe TRBD1 (5 bases). Germline V gene data show CDR1 as SGDLS and CDR2 as YYNGEE. This CDR3 has 13 residues. The germline V and J ends were trimmed by 4 bases and 10 bases, with 17 bases remaining between them. The CDR3 coding sequence is TGTGCCAGCAGCAGGGGACGGACGGGCCCAGCTTTCTTT. Translated: CASSRGRTGPAFF.